These 25 T cell receptor beta chains share one sample of origin, sequenced in a study of T-cell reconstitution after alpha-beta-depleted transplantation in children. A TCRbeta library incorporating unique molecular identifiers was prepared. TCRdb processed the PCR reads anew with MiXCR; each CDR3 protein has one entry. The table records 700,000 to 950,000 distinct CDR3 sequences, 16% of them present only once. The sample was PBMCs, mostly from graft donor cells, taken 360 days after TCRalphabeta/CD19-depleted stem cell transplant. These receptors came from a male patient aged 10 to 17 who had a stem cell transplant for acute lymphoblastic leukemia, so the T cells may come from the graft donor.

The chain is built from TRBV4-3 and TRBJ2-1; possibly TRBD1 for D (6 bases). Per the germline V gene, CDR1 is LGHNA and CDR2 is YSLEER. V gave up 0 bases and J gave up 3 bases, with 12 bases separating them. The CDR3 consists of 16 residues. DNA of the CDR3: TGCGCCAGCAGCCAAGAACTAGGGGGATACTACAATGAGCAGTTCTTC. Translating it yields CASSQELGGYYNEQFF.

This chain uses TRBV13 with TRBJ2-7; 7 bases line up with TRBD1. CDR3 length: 15 amino acids. Germline V gene lookup returns CDR1 PRHDT and CDR2 FYEKMQ (reference sequence). J was trimmed by 4 bases and V by 2 bases; bases with no gene match: 8. The CDR3 DNA sequence: TGTGCCAGCAGCTTACAGGGGGAGTGGCATTACGAGCAGTACTTC. It encodes CASSLQGEWHYEQYF.

In its sample, this clonotype was seen a few times. V gene TRBV5-1 combines with J gene TRBJ1-1; tentative D call: TRBD1 (5 bases). Trimming cost V 0 bases and J 6 bases, with 12 bases left between them. Looked up from germline, CDR1 is SGHRS and CDR2 is YFSETQ. The CDR3 has 14 residues. The CDR3 is CASSLGRDGAEAFF. The DNA for the CDR3 is TGCGCCAGCAGCTTGGGCAGGGACGGAGCTGAAGCTTTCTTT. Using reference TRBV5-1 and TRBJ1-1 for the parts outside the CDR3, the full variable domain is KAGVTQTPRYLIKTRGQQVTLSCSPISGHRSVSWYQQTPGQGLQFLFEYFSETQRNKGNFPGRFSGRQFSNSRSEMNVSTLELGDSALYLCASSLGRDGAEAFFGQGTRLTVV.

The chain joins TRBV6-5 to TRBJ2-7; D is undetermined. The V and J ends lost 6 bases and 6 bases respectively, with 15 bases between them. In germline, CDR1 is MNHEY, CDR2 SVGAGI. The CDR3 loop spans 13 amino acids. DNA for the CDR3: TGTGCCAGCAGCTCCCCGGGTAACTTCGAGCAGTACTTC. Its translation is CASSSPGNFEQYF.

This clonotype came up many times. The chain joins TRBV2 to TRBJ1-5, with TRBD1 matching 8 bases. The CDR3 runs to 13 residues. Losses at the gene ends were 9 bases for V and 2 bases for J; bases not matched to a gene: 3. Germline V lookup: CDR1 SNHLY, CDR2 FYNNEI. The CDR3 loop is CASDRGGNQPQHF. CDR3 DNA: TGTGCCAGTGACAGGGGTGGCAATCAGCCCCAGCATTTT.

About this clonotype itself: Lacking the conserved final phenylalanine or tryptophan, this CDR3 likely reflects a read error. No DNA is shown, since the ends of the CDR3 on it are uncertain; the CDR3 is the one TCRdb lists. The chain combines TRBV6-5 with TRBJ2-7. CDR1 and CDR2 (germline): MNHEY, SVGAGI. The CDR3 contains 12 residues when both ends are counted. The CDR3 is CASSYLRTTRIC.

This clonotype was observed a handful of times. CDR3 in DNA: TGTGCCAGCAGCCGAATTCCGGGACGTAACACCGGGGAGCTGTTTTTT. Amino acid sequence: CASSRIPGRNTGELFF. V gene TRBV7-9 combines with J gene TRBJ2-2, with D perhaps given as TRBD1 or TRBD2 (5 bases each). Trimming took 5 bases from V and 2 from J, leaving 15 bases between them. CDR1 is SEHNR and CDR2 is FQNEAQ in the germline V gene (reference sequence). The CDR3 length is 16 residues.

V usage is TRBV11-2 and J usage is TRBJ2-5; D gene unclear. Germline loops: CDR1 SGHAT, CDR2 FQNNGV. With 3 bases removed from V and 1 base from J, the gap between germline ends came to 9 bases. This CDR3 has 14 amino acids. This CDR3 reads CASSFSRAQETQYF. CDR3 in DNA: TGTGCCAGCAGCTTTTCTCGGGCCCAAGAGACCCAGTACTTC.

This clonotype has a single count. This chain joins TRBV30 and TRBJ1-5, with D uncertain. V was cut by 2 bases and J by 0 bases, with 8 bases left in between. This CDR3 is built from 14 residues. The germline CDR1 and CDR2 sequences are GTSNPN and SVGIG (reference sequence). The CDR3 is CAWSWGYSNQPQHF. The DNA for the CDR3 is TGTGCCTGGAGTTGGGGATATAGCAATCAGCCCCAGCATTTT.

Here the CDR3 reads CASSPRINRERLNTEAFF. CDR3 nucleotides: TGTGCCAGCAGCCCAAGAATTAACAGGGAACGATTGAACACTGAAGCTTTCTTT. The V gene is TRBV7-8, the J gene TRBJ1-1; a weak D match, TRBD1 (6 bases). Deletions cut 5 bases from V and 0 bases from J, with 22 bases between. Germline loops: CDR1 SGHVS, CDR2 FQNEAQ. There are 18 residues in the CDR3.

The chain uses TRBV29-1 and TRBJ2-2; the D is unclear. Germline V gives CDR1 SQVTM, CDR2 ANQGSEA. V was trimmed by 4 bases and J by 0 bases, leaving 9 bases between them. CDR3 length: 14 residues. The CDR3 nucleotides are TGCAGCGTTGCTGGGGAAACGAACACCGGGGAGCTGTTTTTT. Residues: CSVAGETNTGELFF.

The CDR3 here is CASSLGDPVYEQYF. In DNA form, the CDR3 reads TGCGCCAGCAGCTTGGGGGACCCTGTCTACGAGCAGTACTTC. The rearrangement links TRBV5-1 to TRBJ2-7; D is perhaps TRBD1 or TRBD2 (5 bases each). Deletions cut 0 bases from V and 3 bases from J, with 10 bases between. Germline assignment: CDR1 SGHRS and CDR2 YFSETQ. The CDR3 contains 14 residues.

The CDR3 nucleotides read TGCAGTGCTAGGATACTAGCGGGAGGGCCAGGAGACGAGCAGTACTTC. Protein: CSARILAGGPGDEQYF. The chain joins TRBV20-1 to TRBJ2-7; 13 bases map to TRBD2. Trimming took 3 bases from V and 5 from J; bases not matched to a gene: 10. This CDR3 has 16 amino acids. Germline CDR1 and CDR2: DFQATT and SNEGSKA (reference sequence).

In this sample, this clonotype turned up many times. The V call is TRBV7-9, the J call TRBJ1-1; TRBD1 might be the D (5 bases). Germline assignment: CDR1 SEHNR and CDR2 FQNEAQ (reference sequence). Trimming took off 6 bases at V and 3 bases at J, with 11 bases between the two ends. The CDR3 has 13 amino acids. The chain's CDR3 is CASSLPGDTEAFF. CDR3 DNA: TGTGCCAGCAGTTTACCGGGGGACACTGAAGCTTTCTTT.

This clonotype was counted ten times or more. This rearrangement joins TRBV5-1 to TRBJ2-1; 7 bases fit TRBD1. The ends lost 0 bases at V and 4 bases at J; junction bases unmatched: 4. CDR3 length: 15 residues. Germline assignment: CDR1 SGHRS and CDR2 YFSETQ. The CDR3 DNA reads TGCGCCAGCAGCTTGGAGCCGGGACAGTACAATGAGCAGTTCTTC. Protein: CASSLEPGQYNEQFF.

The rearrangement joins TRBV20-1 to TRBJ1-2; 10 bases align to TRBD1. The CDR3 length is 13 residues. The V and J ends lost 5 bases and 8 bases, in that order; junction bases with no gene match: 8. CDR1 and CDR2 (germline): DFQATT, SNEGSKA (reference sequence). DNA of the CDR3: TGCAGTGCTGACAGGGGGCTGAATTACGGCTACACCTTC. Its translation: CSADRGLNYGYTF.

The chain has TRBV6-5 and TRBJ2-1, with 14 positions matching TRBD2. Losses at the gene ends were 2 bases for V and 10 bases for J; bases not matched to a gene: 4. Germline V gives CDR1 MNHEY, CDR2 SVGAGI. CDR3 length equals 15 residues. CDR3: CASSYGTSGRGEQFF. The CDR3 bases are TGTGCCAGCAGTTACGGGACTAGCGGGAGAGGCGAGCAGTTCTTC.

Only a few counts were recorded for this clonotype. J is TRBJ2-5 and V is TRBV5-1; 9 nucleotides match TRBD2. There are 15 residues in the CDR3. With 3 bases clipped from V and 4 bases from J, the junction kept 7 bases outside the gene matches. The germline CDR1 and CDR2 sequences are SGHRS and YFSETQ. In DNA form, the CDR3 reads TGCGCCAGCAGCTGGGGTAGCGGGAGAAGAGAGACCCAGTACTTC. It encodes CASSWGSGRRETQYF. Full variable domain (missing parts from reference TRBV5-1 and TRBJ2-5): KAGVTQTPRYLIKTRGQQVTLSCSPISGHRSVSWYQQTPGQGLQFLFEYFSETQRNKGNFPGRFSGRQFSNSRSEMNVSTLELGDSALYLCASSWGSGRRETQYFGPGTRLLVL.

Many counts were recorded for this clonotype. One end of the junction varies from germline; a read error may be responsible. V and J are TRBV4-1 and TRBJ2-1, with unresolved D. Germline values: CDR1 MGHRA, CDR2 YSYEKL. This CDR3 spans 12 amino acids. CDR3 sequence (DNA): TGTGCCAGCAGCCAAGGGTACAATGAGCAGTTCTTC. Amino acid sequence: CASSQGYNEQFF.

This chain connects TRBV7-8 to TRBJ2-7; 9 bases map to TRBD1. The germline CDR1 and CDR2 sequences are SGHVS and FQNEAQ. After removal of 1 base from V and 3 bases from J, the junction contained 7 bases not matched to a gene. The CDR3 loop spans 16 amino acids. The CDR3 sequence: CASSLGGGTGYYEQYF. The CDR3 DNA reads as TGTGCCAGCAGCTTAGGGGGGGGGACAGGGTACTACGAGCAGTACTTC. Full variable domain (outside the CDR3, taken from reference TRBV7-8 and TRBJ2-7): GAGVSQSPRYKVAKRGQDVALRCDPISGHVSLFWYQQALGQGPEFLTYFQNEAQLDKSGLPSDRFFAERPEGSVSTLKIQRTQQEDSAVYLCASSLGGGTGYYEQYFGPGTRLTVT.

This clonotype came up a few times. The J gene is TRBJ1-2, the V gene TRBV18; 9 bases are shared with TRBD1. V was clipped by 6 bases and J by 2 bases; unmatched bases: 10. This CDR3 is built from 16 residues. Germline V lookup: CDR1 KGHSH, CDR2 LQKENI. The chain's CDR3 is CASSPGQGTRNYGYTF. The CDR3 coding sequence is TGTGCCAGCTCCCCGGGACAGGGCACACGGAACTATGGCTACACCTTC.

In its sample, this clonotype was seen many times. The gene calls are TRBV2 and TRBJ2-3; TRBD2 aligns across 13 bases. The CDR3 contains 17 residues. CDR1 and CDR2 (germline): SNHLY, FYNNEI. Trimming took 7 bases from V and 5 from J; bases not matched to a gene: 12. CDR3: CASTPPGGTSGKDTQYF. The CDR3 DNA sequence: TGTGCCAGCACCCCCCCCGGAGGGACTAGCGGGAAAGATACGCAGTATTTT.

In regard to this clonotype: Mismatch with germline at one junction end may stem from a read error. The V and J genes are TRBV3-1 and TRBJ2-5; 7 bases match TRBD2. Germline V gene sequence: CDR1 LGHDT, CDR2 YNNKEL (reference sequence). There are 15 residues in the CDR3. The CDR3 reads CACSQSVGGHETQYF. The DNA of the CDR3 is TGTGCCTGCAGCCAATCCGTGGGAGGGCATGAGACCCAGTACTTC.

This clonotype was observed a handful of times. The chain has TRBV18 and TRBJ2-3; D possibly corresponds to TRBD1 (6 bases). Trimming shortened V by 7 bases and J by 2 bases, and 10 bases separated the two germline ends. This CDR3 comprises 13 residues. The germline V gene has CDR1 KGHSH and CDR2 LQKENI. The CDR3 loop reads CASYDRNTDTQYF. DNA of the CDR3: TGTGCCAGCTATGACAGGAACACAGATACGCAGTATTTT.

The V and J genes are TRBV12-3 or TRBV12-4 and TRBJ2-1; TRBD1 matches 10 bases. Trimming cost V 2 bases and J 5 bases; bases outside gene matches: 9. CDR3 size: 17 residues. CDR3 nucleotides: TGTGCCAGCAGTTTAACTGGGACAGGGGTTTACAACAATGAGCAGTTCTTC. It codes for CASSLTGTGVYNNEQFF.